This T cell receptor beta chain appears in the sequencing data of a study of CD8 T cells in Susac syndrome (dated by TCRdb to the late 2010s). Notes on the research overall: The study used repertoire sequencing to test whether antigen drove CD8+ T cell activation and differentiation in Susac syndrome. The paper as a whole reports these results and caveats: The TCR sequencing and HLA analysis was acknowledged to have included a relatively small number of individuals.

Peripheral blood CD8+ and CD4+ T cells from healthy donors, Susac syndrome patients and multiple sclerosis patients were profiled by high-throughput TCR beta sequencing. Healthy donors were included as age- and sex-matched controls. Bulk CD8+ and CD4+ T cells were purified by magnetic negative isolation, while CD8+ TEMRA cells were enriched using FACS. Blood was collected in EDTA tubes and processed within 24 hours, with PBMCs isolated through density gradient centrifugation. PBMCs intended for TCR sequencing were cryopreserved in liquid nitrogen and thawed later in a water bath at 37 degrees C. The sorted or isolated CD4+, CD8+ and CD8+ TEMRA cells reached a purity of at least 90%. RNA was extracted with the RNeasy kit and about 0.5 to 1 ug was reverse transcribed using random hexamers. TCR beta CDR3 regions were amplified with the immunoSEQ multiplex PCR assay covering 54 Vbeta and 13 Jbeta segments. PCR amplification bias was corrected using a synthetic template baseline for primer optimization and computational correction. In the paper's pipeline: Only productive sequences were kept, with reads annotated to V, D and J genes according to IMGT and analyzed in immunoSEQ Analyzer. Clonality was computed as one minus Shannon entropy normalized by log2 of the number of productive unique sequences. Public and private clones were assessed among the 100 most prevalent clones of each patient and control. Susac-specific clones were defined as absent from healthy and MS cohorts, around 980 published viral clones and other ImmuneACCESS disease sequences. Through fastp at Q25 and MiXCR, TCRdb rebuilt clones from the public reads, retaining in-frame beta chains. Duplicate CDR3 protein sequences are folded into a single record with the most common DNA and genes. The V and J calls and clone size come from TCRdb's table, not from the authors' own analysis. The sample contains some 110,000 distinct CDR3 sequences, around 96% of them found a single time. The ten most abundant clones make up over 0.07% of the sample.

Details on this clonotype: The antigen this receptor binds is unknown. It has no much larger one-base neighbor in the sample; base qualities were not kept.

The CDR3 runs 13 amino acids, cysteine and phenylalanine included. Of the read, only the CDR3 DNA is kept; its 39 bases are in frame from base 1. Deletion took 6 bases off V and 5 bases off J, with a span of 13 bases between the germline ends. In the germline V gene, CDR1 corresponds to KGHSH and CDR2 to LQKENI. The source is a human donor in good health. The rearranged segments are TRBV18 and TRBJ1-1; TRBD1 might be the D gene, on 5 matching bases. The sample taken for sequencing was CD4+ T cells from PBMCs. The CDR3 region reads CASSQGRETEAFF. The base sequence is TGTGCCAGCTCCCAGGGCAGGGAGACTGAAGCTTTCTTT.